These 9 T cell receptor beta chains came from one sample sequenced in a study of tumor-infiltrating lymphocytes in primary liver carcinoma. TCR beta cDNA was prepared out of around 460 ng total RNA by means of a constant-region primer. Three-round nested multiplex PCR performed with slightly modified ARM-PCR produced the TCR beta libraries. A C-beta reverse primer and TRBV1-TRBV30 forward primers served in each of the first two PCR rounds, at about 10 cycles apiece. TCRdb called the multiplex PCR reads again in MiXCR, with one record for every CDR3 protein. The sample holds hundreds of thousands of distinct CDR3 sequences; 58% are singletons and the top ten take approximately 17%. Germline DNA was extracted alongside blood RNA, which was obtained from unsorted whole blood. Sequenced material: peripheral blood. These receptors all stem from a woman younger than 45 with primary liver carcinoma and hepatitis B virus infection.

As regards this clonotype: A read error may produce the germline difference seen at one junction end. The chain is built from TRBV5-6 and TRBJ1-5; D unclear. The V gene's germline CDR1 is SGHDT and CDR2 YYEEEE. This CDR3 spans 16 amino acids. The CDR3 DNA is TGTGCCAGCAGCTACCAGGTCGGCGGTAGCAATCTGCCCCAGCATTTT. The encoded protein is CASSYQVGGSNLPQHF.

The chain is built from TRBV7-9 and TRBJ2-7, with a tentative D call TRBD2 (5 bases). This CDR3 is 13 amino acids long. The germline V gene has CDR1 SEHNR and CDR2 FQNEAQ (reference sequence). V was cut by 0 bases and J by 7 bases, with 10 bases left in between. CDR3 residues: CASSLAGDWEQYF. In DNA, the CDR3 is TGTGCCAGCAGCTTAGCGGGAGACTGGGAGCAGTACTTC.

The V call is TRBV5-1, the J call TRBJ2-2, with 10 bases identical to TRBD1. This CDR3 is built from 15 residues. Germline loops: CDR1 SGHRS, CDR2 YFSETQ. The junction had 5 bases not matched to a gene; V was cut back by 2 bases and J by 7 bases. The CDR3 nucleotides read TGCGCCAGCAGCTTCGGGACAGGGGATATCGGGGAGCTGTTTTTT. Amino acid sequence: CASSFGTGDIGELFF.

As to this clonotype: The junction and the germline gene differ at one end; a read error may be behind it. The CDR3 protein is CSVVAGSNQPKHF. Written as DNA, the CDR3 is TGCAGCGTCGTGGCAGGGAGCAATCAGCCCAAGCATTTT. V gene TRBV29-1 combines with J gene TRBJ1-5, with D perhaps TRBD1 (5 bases). The CDR3 covers 13 residues. Germline assignment: CDR1 SQVTM and CDR2 ANQGSEA. Drawing the rest from reference TRBV29-1 and TRBJ1-5, the complete variable domain is SAVISQKPSRDICQRGTSLTIQCQVDSQVTMMFWYRQQPGQSLTLIATANQGSEATYESGFVIDKFPISRPNLTFSTLTVSNMSPEDSSIYLCSVVAGSNQPKHFGDGTRLSIL.

This clonotype was recorded only once. V gene TRBV7-9 combines with J gene TRBJ2-3, with 8 nucleotides matching TRBD2. Trimming cost V 5 bases and J 0 bases; bases outside gene matches: 13. CDR3 length equals 18 residues. Germline lookup yields CDR1 SEHNR and CDR2 FQNEAQ (reference sequence). This chain's CDR3 is CASSPKDTSGDSTDTQYF. The CDR3 bases are TGTGCCAGCAGCCCGAAGGACACTAGCGGAGACAGCACAGATACGCAGTATTTT.

To note about this clonotype: A read error may account for a junction end that differs from germline. The chain carries TRBV11-2 and TRBJ1-2; D is unresolved. The germline V gene encodes CDR1 SGHAT and CDR2 FQNNGV. The CDR3 contains 12 residues. Here the CDR3 reads CAISPIGYGYTF. The DNA of the CDR3 is TGTGCCATCAGCCCAATTGGGTATGGTTACACCTTC.

Notes on this clonotype: Sequence at one end of the junction differs from germline and may be a read error. CDR3 region: CASSYLVEGQETHYF. The CDR3 region has the DNA TGTGCCAGCAGTTACTTGGTCGAGGGGCAAGAGACCCATTATTTC. This chain uses TRBV6-6 with TRBJ2-5; perhaps D is TRBD1 or TRBD2 (5 bases each). The CDR3 covers 15 residues. Germline V lookup: CDR1 MNHNY, CDR2 SVGAGI (reference sequence).

This clonotype was counted at least ten times. This rearrangement joins TRBV29-1 to TRBJ2-7; the D gene is possibly TRBD1 (6 bases). CDR1 and CDR2 from the germline V gene are SQVTM and ANQGSEA. The CDR3 has 13 residues. Trimming pared 7 bases from V and 2 bases from J, leaving 15 bases between. As DNA, the CDR3 is TGCAGCGGCGGACAGCTCAAAACCTACGAGCAGTACTTC. It encodes CSGGQLKTYEQYF.

With regard to this clonotype: Relative to the germline gene, one junction end is altered; a read error may explain this. The chain employs TRBV11-2 and TRBJ2-3; D gene unclear. The CDR3 runs to 13 residues. CDR1 and CDR2 from the germline V gene are SGHAT and FQNNGV. The DNA of the CDR3 is TGTGCCATCAGCCCAGTGGGGATGGATACGCAGTATTTT. It specifies CAISPVGMDTQYF.